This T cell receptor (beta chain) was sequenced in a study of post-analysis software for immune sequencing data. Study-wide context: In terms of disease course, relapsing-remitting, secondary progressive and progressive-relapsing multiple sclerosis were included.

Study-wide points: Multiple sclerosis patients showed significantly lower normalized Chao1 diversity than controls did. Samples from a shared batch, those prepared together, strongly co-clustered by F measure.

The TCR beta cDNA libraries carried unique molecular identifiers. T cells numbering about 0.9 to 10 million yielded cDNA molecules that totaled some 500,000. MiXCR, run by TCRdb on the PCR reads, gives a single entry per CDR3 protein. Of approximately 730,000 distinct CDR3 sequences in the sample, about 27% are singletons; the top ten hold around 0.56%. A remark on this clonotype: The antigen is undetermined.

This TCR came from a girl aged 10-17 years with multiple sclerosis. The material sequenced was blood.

In DNA, the CDR3 is TGCAGTGGGTGGGAGGGCCTGGACAATGAGCAGTTCTTC. Its protein product is CSGWEGLDNEQFF. The V gene is TRBV20-1, the J gene TRBJ2-1; TRBD2 matches at 7 bases. CDR1 is DFQATT and CDR2 is SNEGSKA in the germline V gene (reference sequence). This CDR3 has 13 residues. V lost 7 bases and J lost 5; bases outside the gene matches: 8.